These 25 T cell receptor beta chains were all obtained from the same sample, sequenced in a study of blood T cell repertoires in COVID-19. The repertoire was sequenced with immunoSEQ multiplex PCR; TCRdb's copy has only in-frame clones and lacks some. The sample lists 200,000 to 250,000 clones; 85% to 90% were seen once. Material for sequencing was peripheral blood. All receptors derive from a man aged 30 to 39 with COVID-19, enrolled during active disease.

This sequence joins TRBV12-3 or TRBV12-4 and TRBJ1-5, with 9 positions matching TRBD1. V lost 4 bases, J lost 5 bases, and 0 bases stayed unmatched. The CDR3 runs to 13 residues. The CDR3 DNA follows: TGTGCCAGCAGTTGGGACAGGGATCAGCCCCAGCATTTT. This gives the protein CASSWDRDQPQHF.

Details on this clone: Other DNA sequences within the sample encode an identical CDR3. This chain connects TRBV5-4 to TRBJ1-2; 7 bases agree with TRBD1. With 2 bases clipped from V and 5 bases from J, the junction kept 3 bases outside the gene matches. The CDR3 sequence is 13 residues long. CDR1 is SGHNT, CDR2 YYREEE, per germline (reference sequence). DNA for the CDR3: TGTGCCAGCAGCTTCGACAGGGATTATGGCTACACCTTC. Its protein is CASSFDRDYGYTF.

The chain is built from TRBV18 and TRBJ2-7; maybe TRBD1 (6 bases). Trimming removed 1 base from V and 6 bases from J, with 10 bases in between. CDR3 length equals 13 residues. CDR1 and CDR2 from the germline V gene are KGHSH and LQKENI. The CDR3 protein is CASSPQGVGEQYF. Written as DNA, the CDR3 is TGTGCCAGCTCACCACAGGGGGTGGGCGAGCAGTACTTC.

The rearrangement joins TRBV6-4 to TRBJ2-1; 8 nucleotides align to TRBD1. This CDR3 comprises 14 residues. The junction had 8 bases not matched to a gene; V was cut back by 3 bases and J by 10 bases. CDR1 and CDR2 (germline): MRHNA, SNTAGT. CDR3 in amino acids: CASSDSITGGEQFF. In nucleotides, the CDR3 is TGTGCCAGCAGTGATTCGATTACAGGGGGAGAGCAGTTCTTC.

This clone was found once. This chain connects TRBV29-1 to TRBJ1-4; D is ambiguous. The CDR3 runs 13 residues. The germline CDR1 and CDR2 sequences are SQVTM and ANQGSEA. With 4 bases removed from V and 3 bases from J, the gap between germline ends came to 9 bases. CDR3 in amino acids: CSVVRDPNEKLFF. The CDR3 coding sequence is TGCAGCGTTGTGAGGGATCCTAATGAAAAACTGTTTTTT. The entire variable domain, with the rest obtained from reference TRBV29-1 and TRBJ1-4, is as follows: SAVISQKPSRDICQRGTSLTIQCQVDSQVTMMFWYRQQPGQSLTLIATANQGSEATYESGFVIDKFPISRPNLTFSTLTVSNMSPEDSSIYLCSVVRDPNEKLFFGSGTQLSVL.

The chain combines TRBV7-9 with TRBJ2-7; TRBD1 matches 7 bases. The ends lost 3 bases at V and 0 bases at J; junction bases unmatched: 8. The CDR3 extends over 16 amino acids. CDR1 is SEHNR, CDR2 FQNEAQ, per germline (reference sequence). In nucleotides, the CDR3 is TGTGCCAGCAGCTTCTGGGGGACAGTGAGCTCCTACGAGCAGTACTTC. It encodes CASSFWGTVSSYEQYF.

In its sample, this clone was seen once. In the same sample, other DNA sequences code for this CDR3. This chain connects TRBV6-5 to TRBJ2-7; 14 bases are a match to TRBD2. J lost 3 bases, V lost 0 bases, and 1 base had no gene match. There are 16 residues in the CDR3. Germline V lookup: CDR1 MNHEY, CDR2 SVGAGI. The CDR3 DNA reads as TGTGCCAGCAGTTACTCGGGGACTAGCGGGAGCTACGAGCAGTACTTC. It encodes CASSYSGTSGSYEQYF.

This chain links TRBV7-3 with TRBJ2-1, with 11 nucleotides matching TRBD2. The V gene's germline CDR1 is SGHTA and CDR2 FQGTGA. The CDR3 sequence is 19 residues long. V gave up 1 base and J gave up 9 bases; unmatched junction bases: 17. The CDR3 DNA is TGTGCCAGCAGCTTAAGTCCGTTGGGGGGTTTAGCGGGAGGGAGTGAGCAGTTCTTC. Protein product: CASSLSPLGGLAGGSEQFF.

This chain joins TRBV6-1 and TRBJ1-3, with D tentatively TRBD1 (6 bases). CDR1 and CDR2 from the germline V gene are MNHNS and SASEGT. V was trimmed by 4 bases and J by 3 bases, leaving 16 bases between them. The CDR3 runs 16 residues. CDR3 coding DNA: TGTGCCAGCAGTGCACCGGGACAACTTCTTGGAAACACCATATATTTT. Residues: CASSAPGQLLGNTIYF.

For the CDR3, the DNA is TGTGCCAGCAGGGCAGTCGCAGGGTCCAATTCACCCCTCCACTTT. It specifies CASRAVAGSNSPLHF. The chain employs TRBV6-5 and TRBJ1-6; TRBD1 is a possible D gene (5 bases). Trimming shortened V by 6 bases and J by 7 bases, and 16 bases separated the two germline ends. Germline CDR1 and CDR2: MNHEY and SVGAGI. The CDR3 has 15 amino acids.

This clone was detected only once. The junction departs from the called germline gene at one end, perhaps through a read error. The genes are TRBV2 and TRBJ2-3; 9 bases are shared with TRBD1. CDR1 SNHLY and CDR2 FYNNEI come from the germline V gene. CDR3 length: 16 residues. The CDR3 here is CASSGPGTGITDTQYF. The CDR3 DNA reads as TGTGCCAGTAGTGGGCCCGGGACAGGGATTACAGATACGCAGTATTTT.

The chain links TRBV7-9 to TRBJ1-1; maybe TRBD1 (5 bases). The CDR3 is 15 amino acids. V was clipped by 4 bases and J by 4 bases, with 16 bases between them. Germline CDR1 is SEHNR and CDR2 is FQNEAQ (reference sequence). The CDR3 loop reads CASSSPGGSGTEAFF. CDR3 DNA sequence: TGTGCCAGCAGCTCGCCCGGGGGGAGTGGCACTGAAGCTTTCTTT. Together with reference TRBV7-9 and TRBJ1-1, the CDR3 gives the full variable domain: DTGVSQNPRHKITKRGQNVTFRCDPISEHNRLYWYRQTLGQGPEFLTYFQNEAQLEKSRLLSDRFSAERPKGSFSTLEIQRTEQGDSAMYLCASSSPGGSGTEAFFGQGTRLTVV.

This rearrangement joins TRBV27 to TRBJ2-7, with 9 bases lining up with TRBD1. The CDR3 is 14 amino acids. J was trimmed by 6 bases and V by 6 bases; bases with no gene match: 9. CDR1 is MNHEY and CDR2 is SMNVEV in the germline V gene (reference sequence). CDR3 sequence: CASSPNGDRVEQYF. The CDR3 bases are TGTGCCAGCAGCCCCAACGGGGACAGGGTCGAGCAGTACTTC.

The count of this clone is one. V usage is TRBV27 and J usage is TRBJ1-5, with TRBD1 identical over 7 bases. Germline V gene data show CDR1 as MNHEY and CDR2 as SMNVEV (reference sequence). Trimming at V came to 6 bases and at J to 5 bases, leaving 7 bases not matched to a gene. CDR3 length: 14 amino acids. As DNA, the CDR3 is TGTGCCAGCAGCCCGGGACAGCGGGATCAGCCCCAGCATTTT. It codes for CASSPGQRDQPQHF.

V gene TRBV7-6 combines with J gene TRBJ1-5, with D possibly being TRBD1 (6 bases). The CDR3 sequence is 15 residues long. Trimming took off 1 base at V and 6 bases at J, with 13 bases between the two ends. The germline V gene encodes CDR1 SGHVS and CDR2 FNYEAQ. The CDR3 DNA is TGTGCCAGCAGCTTAGAGCAGGGGCACGTTCAGCCCCAGCATTTT. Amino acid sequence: CASSLEQGHVQPQHF.

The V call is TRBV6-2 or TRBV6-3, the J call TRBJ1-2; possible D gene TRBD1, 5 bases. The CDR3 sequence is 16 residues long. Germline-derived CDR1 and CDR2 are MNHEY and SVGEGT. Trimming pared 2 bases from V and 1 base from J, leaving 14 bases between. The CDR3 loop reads CASSYAHPRDNYGYTF. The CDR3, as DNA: TGTGCCAGCAGTTACGCTCATCCCAGGGATAACTATGGCTACACCTTC.

The CDR3 DNA reads as TGTGCCAGCAGCTCTGACACCGGGGAGCTGTTTTTT. This codes for CASSSDTGELFF. The chain joins TRBV7-7 to TRBJ2-2; D is unclear. The CDR3 loop spans 12 amino acids. The germline gives CDR1 SSHAT, CDR2 FNYEAQ (reference sequence). V was shortened by 4 bases and J by 3 bases, with 3 bases between the two germline ends.

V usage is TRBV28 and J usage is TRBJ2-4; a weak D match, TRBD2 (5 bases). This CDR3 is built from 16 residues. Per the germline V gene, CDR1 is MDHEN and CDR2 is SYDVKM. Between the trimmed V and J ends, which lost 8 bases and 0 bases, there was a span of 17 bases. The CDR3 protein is CASEAQAALAKNIQYF. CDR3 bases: TGTGCCAGCGAGGCCCAAGCGGCGCTAGCCAAAAACATTCAGTACTTC.

The CDR3 DNA reads as TGTGCCAGCAGCACTACAGGGGGAGACCCCTACGAGCAGTACTTC. Translated, it gives CASSTTGGDPYEQYF. The gene calls are TRBV28 and TRBJ2-7; 8 positions agree with TRBD1. The CDR3 spans 15 residues. V lost 6 bases to trimming and J lost 2 bases; unmatched junction nucleotides: 9. From germline, CDR1 is MDHEN and CDR2 SYDVKM.

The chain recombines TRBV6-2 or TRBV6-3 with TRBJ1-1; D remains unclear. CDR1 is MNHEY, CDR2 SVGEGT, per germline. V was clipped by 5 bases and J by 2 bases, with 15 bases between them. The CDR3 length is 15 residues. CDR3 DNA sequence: TGTGCCAGCAGTCAACAGCCTCGCCTAAACACTGAAGCTTTCTTT. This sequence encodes CASSQQPRLNTEAFF.

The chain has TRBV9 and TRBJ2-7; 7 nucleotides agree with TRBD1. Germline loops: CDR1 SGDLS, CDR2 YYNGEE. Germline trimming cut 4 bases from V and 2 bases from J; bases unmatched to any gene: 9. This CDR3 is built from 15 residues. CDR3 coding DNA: TGTGCCAGCAGCAAGCGACAGGGTCAGGCCTACGAGCAGTACTTC. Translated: CASSKRQGQAYEQYF.

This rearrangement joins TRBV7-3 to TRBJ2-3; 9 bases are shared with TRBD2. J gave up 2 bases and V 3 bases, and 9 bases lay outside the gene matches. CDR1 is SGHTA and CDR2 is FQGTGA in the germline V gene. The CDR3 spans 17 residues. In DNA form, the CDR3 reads TGTGCCAGCAGCTTTCAAGGGCGGGAGGGGCCCACAGATACGCAGTATTTT. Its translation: CASSFQGREGPTDTQYF.

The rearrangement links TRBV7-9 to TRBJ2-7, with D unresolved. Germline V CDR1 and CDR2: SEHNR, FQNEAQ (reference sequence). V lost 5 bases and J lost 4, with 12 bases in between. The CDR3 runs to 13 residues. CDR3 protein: CASSPNHGYEQYF. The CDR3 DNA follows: TGTGCCAGCAGCCCTAACCACGGTTACGAGCAGTACTTC.

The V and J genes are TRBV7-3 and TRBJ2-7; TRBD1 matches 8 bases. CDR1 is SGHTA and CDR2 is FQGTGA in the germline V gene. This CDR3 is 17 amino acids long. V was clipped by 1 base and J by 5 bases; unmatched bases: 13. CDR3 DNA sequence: TGTGCCAGCAGCTTAAATAGAAATGGGCAGGGGGCGAACGAGCAGTACTTC. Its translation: CASSLNRNGQGANEQYF.

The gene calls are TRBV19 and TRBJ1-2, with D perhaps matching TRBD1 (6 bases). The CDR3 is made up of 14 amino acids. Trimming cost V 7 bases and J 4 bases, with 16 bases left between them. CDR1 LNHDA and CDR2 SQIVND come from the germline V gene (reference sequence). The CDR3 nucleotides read TGTGCCAGTACCCACCTTGACAGGTCCTATGGCTACACCTTC. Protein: CASTHLDRSYGYTF. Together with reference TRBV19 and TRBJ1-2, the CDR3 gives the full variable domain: DGGITQSPKYLFRKEGQNVTLSCEQNLNHDAMYWYRQDPGQGLRLIYYSQIVNDFQKGDIAEGYSVSREKKESFPLTVTSAQKNPTAFYLCASTHLDRSYGYTFGSGTRLTVV.